This T cell receptor (beta chain) was sequenced for a study of cytomegalovirus exposure and HLA in healthy donors (dated by TCRdb to the late 2010s). Regarding the study in general: An earlier analysis of about 560 of the donors reported around 280 Gb of sequence data and 100 million to 120 million unique TCR beta sequences obtained from some 200 million T cells. Using immunosequencing, the study profiled T cell repertoires from fewer than 850 subjects and related those repertoires to cytomegalovirus serostatus. An early release that covered 500 to 800 HLA-typed donors contained about 290 gigabases of sequencing data and tens of millions of unique TCR sequences. Because of strong linkage in the cohort, five DR-DQ haplotypes were treated as single units for association and clustering. The study was designed to test whether signatures of past pathogen exposure could be identified by cataloging public T cell receptors. Among roughly 400 genotyped donors of the cohort, an average of about 220,000 unique TCR beta nucleotide sequences was sequenced per donor, of which about 18% were non-productive. An earlier analysis of a few hundred of the donors applied high-throughput TCR beta sequencing to assess whether each TCR beta V gene segment acted as functional or pseudogenic. Of the roughly 400 genotyped donors, roughly 85% fell in the genetic ancestry cluster associated with self-reported Caucasian donors. A later genetic analysis took genome-wide SNP genotypes for about 55% of the 666 donors and used that subset as a discovery cohort. In the later analysis, no new phenotypic data were used to find candidate immune exposures; instead, reliance was placed on TCR beta sequences and their occurrence across donors. HLA typing included class I and class II loci at four-digit resolution. A separate validation cohort of over 95 different subjects was used in addition to the roughly 640-subject first cohort. Donor age, sex, ethnicity and CMV serostatus were compiled alongside the repertoire data. To predict cytomegalovirus infection status, the study brought together high-throughput TCR immunosequencing, statistical association of individual TCRs with disease status, and machine learning. To study patterns of TCR occurrence, a later analysis re-analyzed previously published TCR beta repertoires from 500 to 850 donors and added high-resolution HLA genotyping. All discovery cohort repertoires had been generated using a single sequencing platform. The number of typed donors differed by locus: about 629-630 for A, B, C, DRB1 and DQB1; approximately 520 for DQA1; over 600 for DPA1; and approximately 450 for DPB1. What the study reported, not specific to this receptor: At a false discovery rate of 0.05, a later analysis linked roughly 17,000 TCR beta sequences to specific HLA alleles. The only immune exposure information available for the cohort was CMV serostatus. Correlated functional status among segregating V segments might be attributable to linkage disequilibrium, but an unknown experimental factor could not be ruled out. Sequencing depth was assumed to be roughly uniform across donors in the presence/absence analyses, though that assumption may not hold. In a later analysis, the rate of TCR association differed among HLA loci, with DRB1 alleles having the most associated TCRs and HLA-C alleles having the fewest. A few of the identified cytomegalovirus-associated TCR beta chains were confirmed in vitro to be specific for cytomegalovirus antigens. An association between a missense DCLRE1C variant and V-gene and J-gene trimming of TCR beta chains was found in a later genetic analysis and replicated in an independent cohort. The cohort was sequenced for TCR beta chains only, and without alpha or paired-chain data the features that could be detected were limited. Because the 87-base-pair reads could not distinguish some IMGT-functional V segments, including TRBV6-2 and TRBV6-3, those segments were excluded. When HLA alleles, especially DR and DQ, strongly co-occurred, TCR associations were difficult to assign to individual alleles. In both the original and validation cohorts, the classifier was reported to diagnose cytomegalovirus status with high specificity and sensitivity. Because HLA typing was missing for some donors at each locus, association tests included only the typed subset. The authors suggested that the approach could potentially be generalized to other disease states and immunological phenotypes. In an earlier analysis of some 500 of the donors, most TCR beta V segments were observed in productive rearrangements about 90% or about 30% of the time, broadly matching IMGT annotations. The sequencing pipeline was judged likely to have produced a cluster of highly shared sequence variants as a technical artifact. Some 16 rarely observed V segments, including chromosome 9 orphons, were excluded from the earlier analysis of several hundred of the donors because counts were too low. In a later analysis, most CMV-associated TCR beta chains were found to appear HLA-restricted, with HLA associations seemingly driven largely by CMV exposure. Compared with equally common non-associated chains, HLA-associated TCR beta chains in a later analysis were more clonally expanded and had lower generation probabilities. Most TCR sequences were observed very rarely across donors, whereas some public TCRs were present in many individuals. A further reported finding was that TCR beta sequences accurately predicted the HLA-A and HLA-B alleles for most subjects in the first cohort. According to a later analysis, parvovirus B19, influenza, CMV and Epstein-Barr virus appeared linked to several top co-occurrence clusters. The study listed approximately 160 TCR beta chains as associated with cytomegalovirus. A later genetic analysis reported fewer N-insertions in productive TCRs among donors in an Asian-associated ancestry cluster than the roughly 690-donor mean.

V sheds 3 bases and J sheds 4 bases, leaving 6 bases between their ends. CDR1 SSHAT and CDR2 FNYEAQ are derived from the germline V gene (reference sequence). The CDR3, from cysteine to phenylalanine, totals 13 residues. The read is trimmed to its CDR3 DNA, 39 bases read in frame from base 1. With respect to this clone: Its antigen specificity is not known. Per-base qualities were not stored, and no clone one base away is much larger.

The cohort was made up of around 720 healthy bone marrow donors. At the time of sampling, all cohort members were nominally healthy, though unrecorded immune exposures were likely present. The donor was CMV seropositive and was included in the group of around 300 seropositive cohort members. Every donor gave a peripheral blood sample, and the peripheral blood mononuclear cells from that sample were used for TCR beta sequencing. The Qiagen DNeasy Blood Extraction Kit was used to extract genomic DNA from the blood cell samples. Library construction relied on the immunoSEQ multiplex PCR assay. For the multiplex PCR, a mixture combining 60 forward primers for TCR Vbeta segments and 13 reverse primers for TCR Jbeta segments was used. Amplification of the CDR3 region of rearranged TCR beta genes was performed with a multiplex PCR assay on genomic DNA. The Illumina HiSeq System was used to sequence the amplified TCR beta libraries as 87-base-pair reads. From the authors' description of their analysis: In a later analysis, some 80 million unique TCR beta chains were counted across the 500 to 850 repertoires, and roughly 11 million of these chains were shared by at least two donors. To remove PCR and sequencing errors, raw reads were error-corrected and collapsed into unique sequences using a nearest-neighbor algorithm that merged closely related sequences. V, D and J gene segments were assigned by aligning CDR3 sequences to IMGT reference sequences. For a sequence to be retained, a match of at least six nucleotides to both a V gene segment and a J gene segment was required. A rearrangement counted as productive if the CDR3 had no stop codons and remained in frame with V and J, and every other rearrangement counted as non-productive. Following IMGT convention, CDR3 was defined as the stretch from the second conserved V-encoded cysteine up to the conserved J-encoded phenylalanine. Sequences without an unambiguous match to a single V gene segment were excluded from the earlier analysis of several hundred of the donors. An earlier analysis of almost 600 of the donors classified V segments as functional when productive rearrangements were above 56.7% and as segregating when the standard deviation between donors was above 5%. To diagnose cytomegalovirus status from the catalog of TCR beta chain sequences, a statistical classification framework was built. In a later analysis, V and J genes were assigned by comparing TCR nucleotide sequences against IMGT/GENE-DB human TR gene sequences. Using the TCRdist pipeline, a later analysis assigned CDR3 sequences along with most-parsimonious VDJ recombination scenarios. A later analysis defined each TCR beta chain by its CDR3 amino acid sequence plus V-gene family, and excluded reads lacking a unique V-gene family. To address suspected cross-contamination and a sequencing artifact, a later analysis removed 592 highly shared, low-generation-probability nucleotide sequences. A later analysis calculated a clonal expansion index for each public chain from normalized within-repertoire ranks of inferred template counts. A later analysis computed generation probabilities with a VDJ recombination model fitted to out-of-frame rearrangements, and checked the results against IGoR. A later analysis scored TCR-TCR, TCR-HLA and TCR-CMV co-occurrence with hypergeometric tests, applying a repertoire-size bias correction to TCR pairs. To estimate false discovery rates, a later analysis permuted the HLA or CMV assignments 20 times. In a later analysis, co-occurring TCRs were grouped using DBSCAN, with TCRdist sequence similarity added in when clustering inside HLA-allele-positive subsets. Repertoires with fewer than 30,000 or more than 120,000 public chains, plus five repertoires with anomalous nucleotide sharing, were excluded from co-occurrence clustering. TCRdb took this table from immuneACCESS and kept in-frame rearrangements with V and J called. Such tables lack part of the clones; where checked against another copy, unresolved V genes explain under half of the gap, and the rest is unexplained. That table is the source of V, J and clone size, and D and trimming were worked out from the DNA. For this sample there are about 180,000 clones; around three quarters appear just once. Roughly 2.5% of the sample lies in the top ten.

The TCR originated in a woman in her twenties or thirties in good health and CMV-seropositive. Recombination linked TRBV7-7 to TRBJ2-2, with an unclear D gene assignment. Sequences were obtained from PBMCs. The DNA reads as follows: TGTGCCAGCAGCTTGGTCAGCACCGGGGAGCTGTTTTTT. This codes for CASSLVSTGELFF.